The rows below give T cell receptor beta chains drawn from one sample of a study of blood T cell repertoires in COVID-19. TCRdb's table, derived via immunoSEQ multiplex PCR, lists solely in-frame clones and lacks some. Among some 200,000 clones listed, about 90% were seen once. Sample: peripheral blood. The receptors come from a woman aged 70-85 years with acute or convalescent COVID-19. The conserved cysteine and the conserved F or W are not part of the CDR3 here. Each record gives: V gene, CDR3 length, J gene, CDR3 protein.

TRBV7-2,13,TRBJ1-4,ASSSWGQGFGKLF
TRBV12-5,11,TRBJ1-2,ASGNGTGYGYT
TRBV9,12,TRBJ1-3,ASSVGTGGNTIY
TRBV6-5,12,TRBJ1-1,ASSMDRVNTEAF
TRBV10-3,15,TRBJ2-7,AISPGTSGGATDEQY
TRBV11-2,11,TRBJ2-3,ASSTERLNTQY
TRBV25-1,12,TRBJ2-2,ASSRTANTGELF
TRBV11-2,13,TRBJ2-7,ASSLGLADSYEQY
TRBV24-1,14,TRBJ1-5,ATSGPPGQDNQPQH
TRBV6-6,12,TRBJ1-4,ASSPTATNEKLF
TRBV7-9,14,TRBJ1-1,ASSPGTGGRDTEAF
TRBV28,13,TRBJ1-4,ASSSPGQRNEKLF
TRBV27,13,TRBJ2-2,ASTWGGANTGELF
TRBV9,13,TRBJ1-6,ASSVSGGINSPLH
TRBV9,14,TRBJ2-3,ASSVGLAGVADTQY
TRBV3-1/TRBV3-2,14,TRBJ1-3,ASSQGLTGAGNTIY
TRBV27,13,TRBJ2-3,ASSPLRYSTDTQY
TRBV18,13,TRBJ2-1,ASSPRLAGVEEQF
TRBV11-2,14,TRBJ2-3,ASSLRAGAGTDTQY
TRBV9,12,TRBJ1-3,ASSVAPGLDTIY
TRBV5-1,13,TRBJ1-5,ASSPRGGANQPQH
TRBV5-1,12,TRBJ1-4,ASRQGGDNEKLF
TRBV6-5,13,TRBJ1-6,ASRDRTTYNSPLH
TRBV23-1,12,TRBJ2-2,ASTRDRGPRGAV
TRBV2,16,TRBJ2-2,ASSGRPGQGSNTGELF
TRBV5-1,12,TRBJ2-5,ASRVAGIQETQY
TRBV19,12,TRBJ2-1,ATSREVGDNEQF
TRBV19,12,TRBJ2-3,ASSSGTATYTQY
TRBV7-2,14,TRBJ1-5,ASSLGAGGSNQPQH
TRBV19,11,TRBJ1-6,ASSIGRNSPLH
TRBV5-5,15,TRBJ2-2,ASSRTSGYANTGELF
TRBV5-1,15,TRBJ2-2,ASSLGDRTTNTGELF
TRBV7-2,10,TRBJ2-3,ASSPYTDTQY
TRBV18,12,TRBJ1-1,ASSRDSLNTEAF
TRBV6-5,13,TRBJ2-6,ASHSGTSGANVLT
TRBV7-2,11,TRBJ1-5,ASSYHWAQPQH
TRBV28,13,TRBJ2-1,ASSPMPRRLGWQF
TRBV19,17,TRBJ2-2,ASSILRGSQTFPTGELF
TRBV19,13,TRBJ1-4,ASSPRTGFLEKLF
TRBV15,13,TRBJ1-1,ATGEAGTANTEAF
TRBV28,16,TRBJ2-1,ASSSPLSGRFVGNEQF
TRBV6-4,11,TRBJ1-1,ASSDSTRGRAF
TRBV7-7,11,TRBJ2-7,ASSLGQNYEQY
TRBV11-3,11,TRBJ2-5,ASSLGGVETQY
TRBV27,13,TRBJ1-1,ASSFRGVVGTEAF
TRBV19,15,TRBJ1-1,ASTSSFWGQGDTEAF
TRBV12-3/TRBV12-4,11,TRBJ2-5,ASSLGGQETQY
TRBV5-1,10,TRBJ2-7,ASSGSYYEQY
TRBV2,12,TRBJ1-1,ASKATGIGTEAF
TRBV24-1,14,TRBJ2-1,ATSDPGTGSYNEQF
TRBV6-5,13,TRBJ2-3,ASRVAGPLTDTQY
TRBV3-1/TRBV3-2,12,TRBJ1-1,ASSLQQGRTEAF
TRBV19,12,TRBJ2-5,ASKDRLLGETQY
TRBV5-1,17,TRBJ2-3,ASSPRPIGGGVVGDTQY
TRBV2,10,TRBJ2-4,ASGDRLGIQY